One and the same sample provided the 23 T cell receptor beta chains below, sequenced in a study of blood T cell repertoires in COVID-19. Profiling relied on immunoSEQ multiplex PCR, and the TCRdb table lists in-frame clones only, not all of them. The sample shows over 300,000 clones, about 86% of them seen only once. Sequences were obtained from peripheral blood. These receptors were taken from a woman aged 45-60 years with acute or convalescent COVID-19.

This chain links TRBV5-4 with TRBJ1-3; weak D call: TRBD1 (6 bases). V was pared by 0 bases and J by 4 bases, with 11 bases between. This CDR3 region has 15 residues. CDR1 is SGHNT and CDR2 is YYREEE in the germline V gene (reference sequence). Here the CDR3 DNA reads TGTGCCAGCAGCTTGGAACAGGGAAGAGGAAACACCATATATTTT. Amino acid sequence: CASSLEQGRGNTIYF.

CDR3 sequence: CASSLQGMANEKLFF. In nucleotides, the CDR3 is TGCGCCAGCAGCTTACAGGGGATGGCTAATGAAAAACTGTTTTTT. This chain links TRBV5-1 with TRBJ1-4; 7 nucleotides align to TRBD1. The length of the CDR3 is 15 residues. V shed 2 bases, J shed 3 bases, and the junction held 4 bases outside the gene matches. From germline, CDR1 is SGHRS and CDR2 YFSETQ.

The gene calls are TRBV6-1 and TRBJ2-3; 9 nucleotides agree with TRBD2. Trimming at V came to 2 bases and at J to 4 bases, leaving 7 bases not matched to a gene. CDR1 is MNHNS and CDR2 is SASEGT in the germline V gene. This CDR3 comprises 16 residues. This chain's CDR3 is CASSERGAGGADTQYF. CDR3 DNA: TGTGCCAGCAGTGAACGGGGAGCGGGAGGTGCAGATACGCAGTATTTT.

Comment on this clone: Additional DNA sequences in this sample encode the identical CDR3. The chain uses TRBV7-2 and TRBJ2-7, with D tentatively TRBD2 (5 bases). Trimming cost V 5 bases and J 2 bases, with 13 bases left between them. CDR3 length equals 14 residues. The germline V gene encodes CDR1 SGHTA and CDR2 FQGNSA. CDR3 loop: CASSPRREAYEQYF. CDR3 nucleotides: TGTGCCAGCAGCCCTCGACGGGAAGCCTACGAGCAGTACTTC.

This chain links TRBV5-4 with TRBJ2-5; 11 bases are a match to TRBD2. CDR3 length equals 16 residues. Per germline, CDR1 SGHNT and CDR2 YYREEE (reference sequence). The V and J ends lost 4 bases and 3 bases, in that order; junction bases with no gene match: 8. The CDR3, as DNA: TGTGCCAGCAGCCAGGGGACTAGCGGAACAGAAGAGACCCAGTACTTC. Amino acids: CASSQGTSGTEETQYF. The whole variable domain, remainder taken from reference TRBV5-4 and TRBJ2-5, is ETGVTQSPTHLIKTRGQQVTLRCSSQSGHNTVSWYQQALGQGPQFIFQYYREEENGRGNFPPRFSGLQFPNYSSELNVNALELDDSALYLCASSQGTSGTEETQYFGPGTRLLVL.

V usage is TRBV25-1 and J usage is TRBJ1-6; D uncertain. The CDR3 spans 14 residues. From germline, CDR1 is MGHDK and CDR2 SYGVNS. V lost 8 bases, J lost 5 bases, and 13 bases lay in between. CDR3 sequence: CASVPATDNSPLHF. The CDR3 nucleotides read TGTGCCAGCGTCCCAGCGACGGATAATTCACCCCTCCACTTT.

The chain links TRBV5-4 to TRBJ2-3; tentatively, D is TRBD1 (5 bases). This CDR3 comprises 15 residues. Trimming shortened V by 6 bases and J by 4 bases, and 18 bases separated the two germline ends. Germline loops: CDR1 SGHNT, CDR2 YYREEE (reference sequence). The CDR3 DNA is TGTGCCAGCAATGCAAGGGGCCCCAGTCCAGATACGCAGTATTTT. Protein sequence: CASNARGPSPDTQYF.

The chain is built from TRBV7-6 and TRBJ1-2; TRBD1 matches 8 bases. V shed 5 bases and J 6 bases; nucleotides not matched to a gene: 8. The CDR3 is made up of 14 amino acids. Germline V lookup: CDR1 SGHVS, CDR2 FNYEAQ. As DNA, the CDR3 is TGTGCCAGCAGCGCTTCAGGGGGCGCTGATGGCTACACCTTC. It yields the protein CASSASGGADGYTF.

The rearrangement links TRBV7-2 to TRBJ2-7; 7 bases align to TRBD1. With 5 bases clipped from V and 5 bases from J, the junction kept 6 bases outside the gene matches. The CDR3 runs to 13 residues. Germline CDR1 reads SGHTA; CDR2 reads FQGNSA. This CDR3 reads CASSPQGSHEQYF. CDR3 nucleotide sequence: TGTGCCAGCAGCCCACAGGGGAGCCACGAGCAGTACTTC.

This chain joins TRBV7-9 and TRBJ2-5, with a possible D match to TRBD1 (5 bases). CDR1 SEHNR and CDR2 FQNEAQ come from the germline V gene (reference sequence). V was cut by 1 base and J by 4 bases, with 16 bases left in between. The CDR3 runs to 16 residues. In DNA, the CDR3 is TGTGCCAGCAGCTTAGGTTCAGGGCAATGGGGAGAGACCCAGTACTTC. Residues: CASSLGSGQWGETQYF.

A single count supports this clone. V usage is TRBV7-3 and J usage is TRBJ2-1, with 9 bases lining up with TRBD2. CDR1 is SGHTA, CDR2 FQGTGA, per germline. Germline trimming cut 0 bases from V and 4 bases from J; bases unmatched to any gene: 4. The CDR3 runs 16 residues. The CDR3 sequence: CASSLTASGAYNEQFF. DNA for the CDR3: TGTGCCAGCAGCTTAACGGCTAGCGGGGCTTACAATGAGCAGTTCTTC.

Worth noting for this clone: This could be a read error, since a much larger clone is one nucleotide away. The rearrangement links TRBV5-6 to TRBJ2-3; TRBD2 might be the D (5 bases). The CDR3 runs to 13 residues. The V end was cut by 0 bases, the J end by 3 bases, with 5 bases between. The germline gives CDR1 SGHDT, CDR2 YYEEEE. CDR3 nucleotide sequence: TGTGCCAGCAGCTTGGGGGAGACAGATACGCAGTATTTT. Its translation: CASSLGETDTQYF.

The CDR3: CASSFINRGGTDTQYF. The CDR3 DNA is TGTGCCAGCAGCTTCATCAACAGGGGGGGCACAGATACGCAGTATTTT. The chain uses TRBV7-8 and TRBJ2-3; 8 bases match TRBD1. V lost 3 bases to trimming and J lost 1 base; unmatched junction nucleotides: 6. Germline V gene sequence: CDR1 SGHVS, CDR2 FQNEAQ. The CDR3 sequence is 16 residues long.

The gene calls are TRBV7-2 and TRBJ2-1, with TRBD1 identical over 9 bases. Per germline, CDR1 SGHTA and CDR2 FQGNSA. CDR3 length equals 16 residues. V lost 5 bases to trimming and J lost 10 bases; unmatched junction nucleotides: 15. The CDR3 coding sequence is TGTGCCAGCAGCCCCCAGGGGACAGGGATCGGTGACGAGCAGTTCTTC. The encoded protein is CASSPQGTGIGDEQFF.

The chain links TRBV19 to TRBJ2-2; D perhaps matches TRBD2 (6 bases). The CDR3 sequence is 15 residues long. V dropped 7 bases and J dropped 6 bases, with 18 bases sitting between them. From germline, CDR1 is LNHDA and CDR2 SQIVND (reference sequence). The CDR3 protein is CASTNGGLGPGELFF. CDR3 bases: TGTGCCAGTACCAACGGGGGTCTCGGACCCGGGGAGCTGTTTTTT.

In this sample, this clone turned up a few times. The V gene is TRBV6-6, the J gene TRBJ2-7, with TRBD2 identical over 7 bases. Germline values: CDR1 MNHNY, CDR2 SVGAGI (reference sequence). V trimming: 8 bases; J trimming: 0 bases; junction bases outside the gene matches: 19. The CDR3 spans 18 residues. CDR3 loop: CASRPPSGVIKSSYEQYF. Here the CDR3 DNA reads TGTGCCAGCCGTCCCCCTAGCGGAGTTATTAAAAGCTCCTACGAGCAGTACTTC.

This clone came up a few times. The J gene is TRBJ1-1, the V gene TRBV19, with 7 positions matching TRBD1. The CDR3 runs to 14 residues. V lost 4 bases, J lost 2 bases, and 4 bases stayed unmatched. Germline lookup yields CDR1 LNHDA and CDR2 SQIVND (reference sequence). The CDR3 here is CASSTGQANTEAFF. Written as DNA, the CDR3 is TGTGCCAGTAGTACCGGACAGGCAAACACTGAAGCTTTCTTT.

The chain carries TRBV30 and TRBJ2-7; D might be TRBD1 (5 bases). The CDR3 spans 15 residues. CDR1 is GTSNPN and CDR2 is SVGIG in the germline V gene (reference sequence). V dropped 2 bases and J dropped 2 bases, with 16 bases sitting between them. CDR3 residues: CAWSPGHGGAYEQYF. The CDR3 coding sequence is TGTGCCTGGAGTCCCGGACACGGTGGGGCCTACGAGCAGTACTTC.

V is TRBV27 and J is TRBJ1-2; D is ambiguous. The germline CDR1 and CDR2 sequences are MNHEY and SMNVEV (reference sequence). The CDR3 covers 13 residues. V shed 6 bases and J shed 10 bases, with 18 bases lying between them. The CDR3 DNA reads TGTGCCAGCAGGCCACATACCCAGCAGGACTACACCTTC. It is translated as CASRPHTQQDYTF.

This chain links TRBV29-1 with TRBJ2-3; TRBD2 matches at 8 bases. The germline gives CDR1 SQVTM, CDR2 ANQGSEA. This CDR3 has 16 residues. V trimming: 6 bases; J trimming: 0 bases; junction bases outside the gene matches: 11. Here the CDR3 DNA reads TGCAGCGTGGAGAAGACTAGCGTCTCTAGCACAGATACGCAGTATTTT. Translation: CSVEKTSVSSTDTQYF.

The chain employs TRBV20-1 and TRBJ2-1; 8 bases agree with TRBD2. The CDR3 sequence is 19 residues long. V trimming: 3 bases; J trimming: 6 bases; junction bases outside the gene matches: 22. Germline V gene sequence: CDR1 DFQATT, CDR2 SNEGSKA (reference sequence). CDR3 coding DNA: TGCAGTGCTAGTAGGATTTCGGTCCCGGTCGGGGGGGGCCTCAATGAGCAGTTCTTC. Translation: CSASRISVPVGGGLNEQFF.

V gene TRBV5-4 combines with J gene TRBJ2-5; 9 bases are a match to TRBD2. The CDR3 consists of 17 residues. Trimming at V came to 4 bases and at J to 1 base, leaving 11 bases not matched to a gene. Germline loops: CDR1 SGHNT, CDR2 YYREEE (reference sequence). CDR3: CASSPLVERGVQETQYF. CDR3 DNA sequence: TGTGCCAGCAGCCCCCTCGTAGAGCGGGGGGTCCAAGAGACCCAGTACTTC.

The rearrangement uses TRBV30 and TRBJ2-7; 7 nucleotides match TRBD2. Germline CDR1 reads GTSNPN; CDR2 reads SVGIG (reference sequence). Trimming at V came to 0 bases and at J to 1 base, leaving 3 bases not matched to a gene. CDR3 size: 14 residues. The CDR3 loop reads CAWSVHGGSYEQYV. In DNA form, the CDR3 reads TGTGCCTGGAGTGTCCACGGGGGGTCCTACGAGCAGTACGTC.